Listed below are T cell receptor beta chains from one sample, sequenced in a study of Graves' ophthalmopathy and Graves' hyperthyroidism. MiXCR was run by TCRdb on the multiplex PCR reads, yielding one entry per CDR3 protein. The sample holds roughly 1.1 million distinct CDR3 sequences, around a third seen once. The sequencing sample was made of peripheral blood or thyroid tissue (not recorded which). The receptor source for this set is an adult man with Graves' hyperthyroidism. Each CDR3 is given with its conserved first and last residue. D genes are given only for firm matches. Size values are once, few and many counts, or a class for expanded clones, and some rows have none.

d_call,v_call,j_call,clone_size,cdr3_aa,cdr3_nt
.,TRBV28,TRBJ2-7,.,CASTASYEQYF,TGTGCCAGCACGGCCTCCTACGAGCAGTACTTC
.,TRBV2,TRBJ1-2,many,CASSEAPLIGGNYGYTF,TGTGCCAGCAGTGAAGCCCCGCTTATCGGCGGTAACTATGGCTACACCTTC
.,TRBV7-8,TRBJ1-1,many,CASSPSTVNTEAFF,TGTGCCAGCAGCCCGTCGACAGTGAACACTGAAGCTTTCTTT
TRBD1,TRBV5-1,TRBJ1-5,many,CASSLEGGAYQPQHF,TGCGCCAGCAGCTTGGAAGGGGGCGCATATCAGCCCCAGCATTTT
.,TRBV29-1,TRBJ2-5,.,CSTPSGSRLGETQYF,TGCAGCACCCCGAGTGGTTCTAGATTAGGAGAGACCCAGTACTTC
.,TRBV7-3,TRBJ2-7,few,CASSITPTDEQYF,TGTGCCAGCAGCATCACTCCGACGGACGAGCAGTACTTC
.,TRBV7-2,TRBJ2-7,many,CASRLTSYEQYF,TGTGCCAGCAGGCTCACTAGCTACGAGCAGTACTTC
.,TRBV7-8,TRBJ1-3,.,CASSGGSPVGNTIYF,TGTGCCAGCAGTGGGGGCAGCCCGGTGGGAAACACCATATATTTT
TRBD1,TRBV7-9,TRBJ1-1,many,CASTVQGRNTEAFF,TGTGCCAGCACCGTACAGGGGAGGAACACTGAAGCTTTCTTT
.,TRBV24-1,TRBJ2-7,many,CATSDSRNEQYF,TGTGCCACCAGCGATAGTAGGAACGAGCAGTACTTC
.,TRBV29-1,TRBJ2-2,.,CSVLGALNTGELFF,TGCAGCGTGTTGGGGGCCTTGAACACCGGGGAGCTGTTTTTT
TRBD1,TRBV7-9,TRBJ2-6,once,CASSNPGQGTASTSGANVLTF,TGTGCCAGCAGCAATCCGGGACAGGGTACCGCCTCGACCTCTGGGGCCAACGTCCTGACTTTC
.,TRBV5-1,TRBJ2-7,.,CASSSAVSSRSSYEQYF,TGCGCCAGCAGCTCTGCAGTCTCTAGCAGGAGCTCCTACGAGCAGTACTTC
.,TRBV24-1,TRBJ2-5,many,CATSDPSVGDFKTQYF,TGTGCCACCAGTGACCCGTCCGTTGGCGACTTTAAGACCCAGTACTTC
.,TRBV10-3,TRBJ1-6,.,CASSYVPDRHLHF,TGTGCCAGCAGTTACGTGCCAGACCGTCACCTCCACTTT
.,TRBV10-2,TRBJ2-7,few,CASSVRRQGRHEQYF,TGTGCCAGCAGTGTTCGGCGGCAGGGGCGTCACGAGCAGTACTTC
TRBD1,TRBV15,TRBJ1-2,once,CATSTETGSPYGYTF,TGTGCCACCAGCACCGAGACAGGGTCTCCCTATGGCTACACCTTC
.,TRBV6-5,TRBJ1-5,few,CASRYKRGQPQHF,TGTGCCAGCAGATACAAGCGGGGTCAGCCCCAGCATTTT
.,TRBV29-1,TRBJ1-1,.,CSVVRQPNTEAFF,TGCAGCGTTGTAAGACAGCCGAACACTGAAGCTTTCTTT
.,TRBV9,TRBJ1-6,.,CASSPQTVDSPLHF,TGTGCCAGCAGCCCGCAGACAGTGGATTCACCCCTCCACTTT
.,TRBV7-9,TRBJ1-5,.,CATAQGIQPQHF,TGTGCCACCGCGCAGGGAATTCAGCCCCAGCATTTT
TRBD1,TRBV20-1,TRBJ1-2,many,CSARNPGQGYRGYTF,TGCAGTGCTAGAAATCCGGGACAGGGGTATCGTGGCTACACCTTC
.,TRBV2,TRBJ2-7,.,CASSVLKKDRQYF,TGTGCCAGCAGCGTTCTGAAAAAGGATCGGCAGTACTTC
.,TRBV6-4,TRBJ2-2,few,CASLTSSNTGELFF,TGTGCCAGCCTTACTTCCTCCAACACCGGGGAGCTGTTTTTT
TRBD1,TRBV20-1,TRBJ2-7,.,CSASDRAILREQYF,TGCAGTGCCTCCGACAGGGCCATTTTAAGGGAGCAGTACTTC
TRBD2,TRBV12-3/TRBV12-4,TRBJ2-7,.,CASSSSGETYEQYF,TGTGCCAGCAGTTCTAGCGGGGAGACCTACGAGCAGTACTTC
.,TRBV13,TRBJ2-7,once,CASSLSSQSYSYDQYF,TGTGCCAGCAGCTTATCGTCTCAGAGCTACTCCTACGATCAGTACTTC
TRBD1,TRBV7-9,TRBJ1-1,.,CASSPDPGQTEAFF,TGTGCCAGCAGCCCAGATCCGGGACAGACTGAAGCTTTCTTT